This TCR beta chain was found in a study of T cells in Graves' hyperthyroidism and ophthalmopathy. Study details: Pretreatment peripheral blood was obtained at initial diagnosis. Overall study results and limits: Blood also held most thyroid clonotypes expanded beyond 0.001. Prediction of ophthalmopathy progression came a median around 6 months pre-onset.

When hyperthyroidism was first diagnosed, the blood sample was taken, preceding any ophthalmopathy symptoms. TCR beta CDR3 sequences were amplified from RNA transcripts. The primer set for the first-round RT-PCR of the TCR CDR3 was HTBI. Each CDR3 protein gets one entry after TCRdb re-called the multiplex PCR reads with MiXCR. Counted here are roughly 180,000 distinct CDR3 sequences, about 9.4% occurring once; the ten biggest clones make up over 20%. CDR1 is PRHDT, CDR2 FYEKMQ, per germline (reference sequence). CDR3 size: 13 residues. Trimming shortened V by 4 bases and J by 5 bases, and 10 bases separated the two germline ends. This clonotype was detected ten times or more. Its antigen is currently unknown.

This TCR was recovered from a woman younger than 35 with Graves' hyperthyroidism that later progressed to Graves' ophthalmopathy. This rearrangement joins TRBV13 to TRBJ2-3; D remains ambiguous. The specimen sequenced was blood. The CDR3 DNA follows: TGTGCCAGCAGCTCCCCCGCTGAAGATACGCAGTATTTT. As protein: CASSSPAEDTQYF.